The following is a T cell receptor (beta chain) sequence with its context. Its antigen is still unknown. Via 5' RACE with UMI labels, TRB cDNA libraries were prepared. Reanalyzing the 5' RACE reads, TCRdb keeps one entry per CDR3 protein, without DNA. The ten most abundant clones cover about 0.48% of a sample with over 150,000 distinct CDR3 sequences. In germline, CDR1 is SGHKS, CDR2 YYEKEE (reference sequence). The CDR3 extends over 18 amino acids. Each CD8+ T cell subset was sorted in triplicate, about 270,000 cells each. Within the CD8+ T cell compartment, naive cells were CD45RO-CCR7+CD27+CD95-. These data originate in a study of CXCR3-negative and CXCR3-positive naive CD8 T cells. General study findings and limits: Relative to CXCR3-negative naive cells, CXCR3-positive naive cells had more hydrophobic TRB CDR3s. With surface CD5 comparable between naive subsets, TCR strength was estimated using properties derived from the TRB CDR3.

The receptor comes from a human donor in good health. Some clones in this sample may be carry-over from other donors' samples. Sequenced material: naive CXCR3+ CD8+ T cells from blood. Noted subset: CD45RO-CCR7+CD27+CD95- naive CD8+ T cells expressing CXCR3 (TNR3+). V gene TRBV5-5 combines with J gene TRBJ2-1; TCRdb gives TRBD2 as the D gene, but with no DNA this cannot be confirmed. The CDR3 loop is CASSLDPEYVAGVNEQFF.